This paragraph reports one TCR beta chain. Its antigen specificity is not known. Library prep was done by the immunoSEQ multiplex PCR assay. For the multiplex PCR, a mixture combining 60 forward primers for TCR Vbeta segments and 13 reverse primers for TCR Jbeta segments was used. Amplification of the CDR3 region of rearranged TCR beta genes was performed with a multiplex PCR assay on genomic DNA. The amplified TCR beta libraries were sequenced on the Illumina HiSeq System as 87-base-pair reads. In the paper's pipeline: A later analysis counted some 80 million unique TCR beta chains across the 670 or so repertoires, and some 11 million of these chains were shared by at least two donors. A nearest-neighbor algorithm error-corrected the raw reads and collapsed the reads into unique sequences, merging closely related sequences to remove PCR and sequencing errors. Alignment of CDR3 sequences to IMGT reference sequences was used to assign V, D and J gene segments. For a sequence to be retained, a match of at least six nucleotides to both a V gene segment and a J gene segment was required. A rearrangement counted as productive if the CDR3 had no stop codons and remained in frame with V and J, and every other rearrangement counted as non-productive. CDR3 was defined according to IMGT convention as the region running from the second conserved V-encoded cysteine to the conserved J-encoded phenylalanine. Sequences without an unambiguous match to a single V gene segment were excluded from the earlier analysis of 450 to 750 of the donors. An earlier analysis of 587 of the donors called V segments functional above 56.7% productive rearrangements and segregating when the between-donor standard deviation exceeded 5%. A statistical classification framework was developed to diagnose cytomegalovirus status using the catalog of TCR beta chain sequences. V and J gene assignment, in a later analysis, came from comparing TCR nucleotide sequences with IMGT/GENE-DB human TR gene sequences. In a later analysis, CDR3 sequences and most-parsimonious VDJ recombination scenarios were assigned using the TCRdist pipeline. In a later analysis, every TCR beta chain was defined by the combination of its CDR3 amino acid sequence and its V-gene family, and reads without a unique V-gene family were dropped. In a later analysis, some 600 highly shared, low-generation-probability nucleotide sequences were removed to address suspected cross-contamination and a sequencing artifact. A later analysis calculated a clonal expansion index for each public chain from normalized within-repertoire ranks of inferred template counts. In a later analysis, generation probabilities were computed with a VDJ recombination model fitted to out-of-frame rearrangements, and the resulting probabilities were checked against IGoR. Hypergeometric tests were used in a later analysis to score TCR-TCR, TCR-HLA and TCR-CMV co-occurrence, with a repertoire-size bias correction applied to the TCR pairs. In a later analysis, false discovery rates were estimated by permuting HLA or CMV assignments 20 times. In a later analysis, co-occurring TCRs were grouped using DBSCAN, and TCRdist sequence similarity was added for clustering within HLA-allele-positive subsets. Repertoires with fewer than 30,000 or more than 120,000 public chains were left out of co-occurrence clustering, as were about five repertoires with anomalous nucleotide sharing. TCRdb's version of the immuneACCESS table is confined to in-frame rearrangements and falls short of the full clone set. An unresolved V gene accounts for under half of the shortfall where checked; the remainder is of unknown origin. V and J calls plus clone size are reproduced from that table; the DNA served to infer D and trimming. The sample has around 140,000 clones on record. The top ten hold approximately 1.5% of the sample.

The sample is drawn from a study of cytomegalovirus exposure and HLA in healthy donors (dated by TCRdb to 2015 to 2018). Some background on the complete study: In an earlier analysis of several hundred of the donors, 250 to 350 Gb of sequence data and roughly 100 million unique TCR beta sequences from some 170 million T cells were reported. Around 300 gigabases of sequencing data and tens of millions of unique TCR sequences were included in an early release covering about 700 HLA-typed donors. Among the roughly 390 genotyped donors, approximately 81% belonged to the genetic ancestry cluster associated with self-reported Caucasian donors. The study aimed to test whether signatures of past pathogen exposure could be identified by cataloging public T cell receptors. The T cell repertoires of about 700 subjects were profiled by immunosequencing and related to cytomegalovirus serostatus. Along with the approximately 600-subject first cohort, a separate validation cohort of over a hundred different subjects was used. To predict cytomegalovirus infection status, the study brought together high-throughput TCR immunosequencing, statistical association of individual TCRs with disease status, and machine learning. A later analysis re-analyzed previously published TCR beta repertoires from 550 to 700 donors and added high-resolution HLA genotyping to study TCR occurrence patterns. Rather than using new phenotypic data, the later analysis identified candidate immune exposures from TCR beta sequences and from how often those sequences occurred across donors. An earlier analysis of around 640 of the donors used high-throughput TCR beta sequencing to judge whether each TCR beta V gene segment behaved as functional or pseudogenic. Donor age, sex, ethnicity and CMV serostatus were compiled together with the repertoire data. A later genetic analysis took genome-wide SNP genotypes for about 65% of the 666 donors and used that subset as a discovery cohort. Every discovery cohort repertoire had been produced on one sequencing platform. HLA typing covered class I and class II loci at four-digit resolution. The number of donors typed differed by locus, with 629-630 for A, B, C, DRB1 and DQB1, approximately 500 for DQA1, 600 to 610 for DPA1, and under 490 for DPB1. Five DR-DQ haplotypes were treated as single units for association and clustering because of strong linkage in the cohort. Among around 400 genotyped donors of the cohort, an average of around 240,000 unique TCR beta nucleotide sequences were sequenced per donor, around 20% of them non-productive. General study outcomes and caveats: A later analysis found that TCR association rates varied across HLA loci, with DRB1 alleles showing the most associated TCRs and HLA-C alleles the fewest. In both the original and validation cohorts, the classifier was reported to diagnose cytomegalovirus status with high specificity and sensitivity. In a later analysis, several top co-occurrence clusters were reported to appear linked to parvovirus B19, influenza, CMV and Epstein-Barr virus. A total of 164 TCR beta chains were listed by the study as associated with cytomegalovirus. A cluster of highly shared sequence variants was judged likely to be a technical artifact of the sequencing pipeline. The cohort was sequenced for TCR beta chains only, and without alpha or paired-chain data the features that could be detected were limited. V-gene and J-gene trimming of TCR beta chains was associated with a missense DCLRE1C variant in a later genetic analysis, and the association was replicated in an independent cohort. The 87-base-pair reads could not distinguish some IMGT-functional V segments, including TRBV6-2 and TRBV6-3, so those segments were excluded. According to a later analysis, most CMV-associated TCR beta chains appeared to be HLA-restricted, and the HLA associations seemed to be driven largely by CMV exposure. Seventeen rarely observed V segments, including chromosome 9 orphons, were excluded from the earlier analysis of some 590 of the donors because counts were too low. A few of the identified cytomegalovirus-associated TCR beta chains were confirmed in vitro to be specific for cytomegalovirus antigens. A later analysis associated 15,000 or so TCR beta sequences with specific HLA alleles at a false discovery rate of 0.05. The authors suggested that the approach could potentially be generalized to other disease states and immunological phenotypes. Across donors, most TCR sequences were observed very rarely, whereas some public TCRs were present in many individuals. Linkage disequilibrium might explain the correlated functional status among segregating V segments, but an unknown experimental factor could not be ruled out. Roughly uniform sequencing depth across donors was assumed in presence/absence analyses, although this assumption may not hold. Strong co-occurrence of HLA alleles, especially DR and DQ, made assigning TCR associations to individual alleles difficult. Because HLA typing was missing for some donors at each locus, association tests included only the typed subset. Compared with the approximately 700-donor mean, donors in an Asian-associated ancestry cluster had fewer N-insertions in productive TCRs, according to a later genetic analysis. In an earlier analysis of approximately 600 of the donors, most TCR beta V segments were observed in productive rearrangements about 87% or about 30% of the time, broadly matching IMGT annotations. Compared with equally common non-associated chains, HLA-associated TCR beta chains in a later analysis were more clonally expanded and had lower generation probabilities. A further reported finding was that TCR beta sequences accurately predicted the HLA-A and HLA-B alleles for most subjects in the first cohort. For the cohort, immune exposure information was limited to CMV serostatus.

The germline V gene specifies MNHEY as CDR1 and SVGAGI as CDR2. From cysteine to phenylalanine, the CDR3 is 13 amino acids long. Only the CDR3 portion is preserved as DNA: 39 bases, with reading frame beginning at the first base. For this chain, trimming is 7 bases at the V end and 4 bases at the J end, and the number of junction bases without a gene match is 6. The cohort was made up of roughly 670 healthy bone marrow donors. At the time of sampling, every cohort member was nominally healthy, though immune exposures that went unrecorded were likely present. The donor was CMV seronegative and belonged to the group of over 300 seronegative cohort members. Each donor provided a peripheral blood sample, and peripheral blood mononuclear cells were used for TCR beta sequencing. The Qiagen DNeasy Blood Extraction Kit was used to extract genomic DNA from the blood cell samples.

This chain is built from TRBV6-5 and TRBJ2-7, with 8 bases matching TRBD1. This TCR derives from a middle-aged woman in good health and CMV-seronegative. The specimen was PBMCs. The CDR3 protein is CASTRTGTYEQYF. The DNA reads as follows: TGTGCCAGCACCCGGACAGGGACTTACGAGCAGTACTTC.